What follows is one T cell receptor beta chain and its context. This specimen belongs to a study of blood T cell repertoires in COVID-19. The protocol was immunoSEQ multiplex PCR, while the TCRdb copy is restricted to in-frame clones and leaves out a portion. The sample holds around 130,000 clones, 80% to 85% seen once. CDR3 length equals 13 residues. Trimming removed 1 base from V and 10 bases from J; junction bases left unmatched: 3. Germline V gene sequence: CDR1 LGHDT, CDR2 YNNKEL (reference sequence). This receptor was identified in a man between 25 and 39 years old who had recovered from COVID-19. Material: PBMCs or T cells enriched from blood (not recorded which). The chain is built from TRBV3-1 (or the pseudogene TRBV3-2) and TRBJ1-5; 8 bases align to TRBD1. In DNA form, the CDR3 reads TGTGCCAGCAGCCAAGGGACAGGGCGACCCCAGCATTTT. This gives the protein CASSQGTGRPQHF.